The TCR beta chain described here comes from a study of blood T cell repertoires in COVID-19. Looking at the study overall: T cells, B-cell-depleted T cells, or PBMCs provided the cDNA or gDNA that served as material.

CDR1 is KGHDR, CDR2 SFDVKD, per germline. CDR3 size: 16 residues. Trimming at V came to 4 bases and at J to 3 bases, leaving 5 bases not matched to a gene. The data were produced by immunoSEQ multiplex PCR, yet TCRdb's version contains in-frame clones alone and is incomplete. The sample shows roughly 190,000 clones, around nine tenths of them seen only once. Sequenced: peripheral blood. This chain uses TRBV24-1 with TRBJ2-1, with 10 nucleotides matching TRBD1. This TCR derives from a middle-aged woman who had recovered from COVID-19. CDR3 amino acids: CATSDPGTGVYNEQFF. As DNA, the CDR3 is TGTGCCACCAGTGACCCCGGGACAGGGGTCTACAATGAGCAGTTCTTC.